The rows below give T cell receptor beta chains drawn from one sample of a study of cytomegalovirus exposure and HLA in healthy donors. Here immunoSEQ multiplex PCR was the method, and the copy in TCRdb shows in-frame clones only, minus some. Seen here are roughly 120,000 clones, about 74% observed once, and the top ten hold 4.8%. Sequencing was performed on PBMCs. Receptor source: a man aged 25-45 years in good health and CMV-seropositive. CDR3s include the opening cysteine and the closing phenylalanine or tryptophan.

v_call: TRBV19; cdr3_length: 13; j_call: TRBJ2-5; cdr3_aa: CASSIDRDSPRYF
v_call: TRBV9; cdr3_length: 14; j_call: TRBJ1-6; cdr3_aa: CASSVDGANSPLHF
v_call: TRBV5-6; cdr3_length: 13; j_call: TRBJ2-7; cdr3_aa: CASSFGQVYEQYF
v_call: TRBV15; cdr3_length: 12; j_call: TRBJ2-7; cdr3_aa: CATSRDRRTQYF
v_call: TRBV11-1; cdr3_length: 13; j_call: TRBJ2-7; cdr3_aa: CASSRDSSYEQYF
v_call: TRBV28; cdr3_length: 11; j_call: TRBJ1-2; cdr3_aa: CASSFFYGYTF
v_call: TRBV6-1; cdr3_length: 14; j_call: TRBJ1-5; cdr3_aa: CASRGQGAGQPQHF
v_call: TRBV5-1; cdr3_length: 13; j_call: TRBJ1-1; cdr3_aa: CASRSDRDTEAFF
v_call: TRBV27; cdr3_length: 13; j_call: TRBJ1-6; cdr3_aa: CASSFGENSPLHF
v_call: TRBV30; cdr3_length: 14; j_call: TRBJ2-5; cdr3_aa: CAWTRQGAQETQYF
v_call: TRBV5-1; cdr3_length: 15; j_call: TRBJ2-2; cdr3_aa: CASSLRGMGSGELFF
v_call: TRBV28; cdr3_length: 13; j_call: TRBJ2-2; cdr3_aa: CASCLQFTGELFF
v_call: TRBV7-9; cdr3_length: 17; j_call: TRBJ2-7; cdr3_aa: CASSLAGVGSGVPEQYF
v_call: TRBV5-3; cdr3_length: 14; j_call: TRBJ1-1; cdr3_aa: CARSPLWRNTEAFF
v_call: TRBV7-9; cdr3_length: 14; j_call: TRBJ1-2; cdr3_aa: CASSLGAANYGYTF
v_call: TRBV30; cdr3_length: 13; j_call: TRBJ2-7; cdr3_aa: CAWSGNTAREQYF
v_call: TRBV27; cdr3_length: 16; j_call: TRBJ1-2; cdr3_aa: CASSLYTPRTGDGYTF
v_call: TRBV10-3; cdr3_length: 15; j_call: TRBJ2-3; cdr3_aa: CAISEGRGSTDTQYF
v_call: TRBV18; cdr3_length: 14; j_call: TRBJ1-5; cdr3_aa: CASSQGQGLKPQHF
v_call: TRBV7-2; cdr3_length: 15; j_call: TRBJ2-7; cdr3_aa: CASSVVSGGSYEQYF
v_call: TRBV28; cdr3_length: 16; j_call: TRBJ1-2; cdr3_aa: CASSTRQGFGLRGYPF
v_call: TRBV6-6; cdr3_length: 14; j_call: TRBJ1-1; cdr3_aa: CASTRWGGNTEAFF
v_call: TRBV27; cdr3_length: 14; j_call: TRBJ1-2; cdr3_aa: CASSLNYRGYGYTF
v_call: TRBV6-5; cdr3_length: 15; j_call: TRBJ2-2; cdr3_aa: CASSYGQGYTGELFF
v_call: TRBV5-6; cdr3_length: 12; j_call: TRBJ1-1; cdr3_aa: CASSRQASEAFF
v_call: TRBV30; cdr3_length: 11; j_call: TRBJ2-7; cdr3_aa: CAWNNAYEQYF
v_call: TRBV6-1; cdr3_length: 12; j_call: TRBJ2-5; cdr3_aa: CARNSGEETQYF
v_call: TRBV21-1; cdr3_length: 17; j_call: TRBJ2-3; cdr3_aa: CASSKGGDRGHPDTQYF
v_call: TRBV30; cdr3_length: 16; j_call: TRBJ1-2; cdr3_aa: CAWSLRRGQGIYGYTF
v_call: TRBV28; cdr3_length: 15; j_call: TRBJ1-2; cdr3_aa: CASSLTGTTNYGYTF
v_call: TRBV7-9; cdr3_length: 16; j_call: TRBJ2-3; cdr3_aa: CSSSAGGGVVLDTQYF
v_call: TRBV28; cdr3_length: 14; j_call: TRBJ1-2; cdr3_aa: CASRDGQGSDGYTF
v_call: TRBV7-9; cdr3_length: 14; j_call: TRBJ1-5; cdr3_aa: CASSLGASNQPQHF
v_call: TRBV2; cdr3_length: 13; j_call: TRBJ2-7; cdr3_aa: CASMVQVNNEQYF
v_call: TRBV6-6; cdr3_length: 14; j_call: TRBJ1-1; cdr3_aa: CASRWDRENTEAFF
v_call: TRBV7-2; cdr3_length: 14; j_call: TRBJ2-5; cdr3_aa: CASTPGQGRQTQYF
v_call: TRBV7-2; cdr3_length: 13; j_call: TRBJ1-3; cdr3_aa: CASSLSTGGSLDF
v_call: TRBV9; cdr3_length: 18; j_call: TRBJ1-2; cdr3_aa: CASSVNGRSDSKGYGYTF
v_call: TRBV6-1; cdr3_length: 13; j_call: TRBJ1-2; cdr3_aa: CASSAQGLYGYTF
v_call: TRBV5-1; cdr3_length: 14; j_call: TRBJ1-2; cdr3_aa: CASRDRGGLYGYTF
v_call: TRBV6-1; cdr3_length: 15; j_call: TRBJ2-5; cdr3_aa: CASSEGTGCYETQYF
v_call: TRBV27; cdr3_length: 13; j_call: TRBJ1-1; cdr3_aa: CASSKQGNTEAFF
v_call: TRBV28; cdr3_length: 15; j_call: TRBJ2-7; cdr3_aa: CASSFSGGRMYEQYF
v_call: TRBV25-1; cdr3_length: 16; j_call: TRBJ2-2; cdr3_aa: CASSETRTGGIGELFF
v_call: TRBV4-3; cdr3_length: 18; j_call: TRBJ2-4; cdr3_aa: CASSQDPATGLAKNIQYF